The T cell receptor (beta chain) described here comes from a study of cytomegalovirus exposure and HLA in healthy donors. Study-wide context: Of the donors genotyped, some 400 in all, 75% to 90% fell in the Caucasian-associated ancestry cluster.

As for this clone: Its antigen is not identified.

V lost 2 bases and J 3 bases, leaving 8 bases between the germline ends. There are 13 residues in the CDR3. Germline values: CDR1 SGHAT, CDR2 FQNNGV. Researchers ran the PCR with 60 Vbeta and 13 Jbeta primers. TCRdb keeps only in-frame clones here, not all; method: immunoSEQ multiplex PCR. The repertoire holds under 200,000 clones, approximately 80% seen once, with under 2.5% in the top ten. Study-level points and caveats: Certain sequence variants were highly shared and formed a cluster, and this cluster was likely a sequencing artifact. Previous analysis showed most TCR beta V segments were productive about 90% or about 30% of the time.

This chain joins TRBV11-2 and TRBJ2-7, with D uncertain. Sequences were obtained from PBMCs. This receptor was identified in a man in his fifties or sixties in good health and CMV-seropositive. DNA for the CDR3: TGTGCCAGCAGCTTAAACAGAAACTACGAGCAGTACTTC. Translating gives CASSLNRNYEQYF.